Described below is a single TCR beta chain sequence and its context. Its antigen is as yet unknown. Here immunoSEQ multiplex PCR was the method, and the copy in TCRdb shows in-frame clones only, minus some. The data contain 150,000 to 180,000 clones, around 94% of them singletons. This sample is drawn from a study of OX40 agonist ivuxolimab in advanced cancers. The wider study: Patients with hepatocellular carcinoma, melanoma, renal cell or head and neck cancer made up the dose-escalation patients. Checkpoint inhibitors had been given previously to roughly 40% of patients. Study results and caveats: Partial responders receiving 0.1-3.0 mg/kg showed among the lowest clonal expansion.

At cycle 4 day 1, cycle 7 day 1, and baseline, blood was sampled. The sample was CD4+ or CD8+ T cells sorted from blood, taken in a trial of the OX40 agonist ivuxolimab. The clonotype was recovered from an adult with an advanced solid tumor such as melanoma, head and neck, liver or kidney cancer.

The DNA for the CDR3 is TGCGCCAGCAGCTTAAGTATGCAGACGAACACTGAAGCTTTCTTT. It yields the protein CASSLSMQTNTEAFF. The chain recombines TRBV5-1 with TRBJ1-1; D is undetermined. The germline gives CDR1 SGHRS, CDR2 YFSETQ. V lost 2 bases and J lost 1, with 12 bases in between. CDR3 length: 15 residues.